Below, 11 T cell receptor beta chains from the same sample are listed, as sequenced in a study of blood T cell repertoires in COVID-19. Sequencing was performed with immunoSEQ multiplex PCR; in TCRdb, only in-frame clones are kept and a portion is missing. Of more than 250,000 clones in the sample, 70% to 90% were seen once. Source material: PBMCs or T cells enriched from blood (not recorded which). The receptors here all came from a woman younger than 30 who had recovered from COVID-19.

V gene TRBV5-1 combines with J gene TRBJ1-1; D perhaps matches TRBD1 (5 bases). The CDR3 runs to 14 residues. Trimming left V 3 bases short and J 1 base short, with 10 bases between. Germline V gene lookup returns CDR1 SGHRS and CDR2 YFSETQ. CDR3 DNA: TGCGCCAGCAGCTCATTCCAGGGGAACACTGAAGCTTTCTTT. Amino acid sequence: CASSSFQGNTEAFF.

V is TRBV7-3 and J is TRBJ2-7; possibly TRBD1 for D (7 bases). Germline lookup yields CDR1 SGHTA and CDR2 FQGTGA. This CDR3 contains 19 residues. V dropped 1 base and J dropped 2 bases, with 24 bases sitting between them. The DNA for the CDR3 is TGTGCCAGCAGCTTAAGTAGGGGAGGCCGGGACAGAAGAGCCTACGAGCAGTACTTC. This translates into CASSLSRGGRDRRAYEQYF.

V is TRBV3-1 (or the pseudogene TRBV3-2) and J is TRBJ1-6; 8 bases agree with TRBD1. Trimming cost V 4 bases and J 9 bases; bases outside gene matches: 2. The CDR3 runs 13 residues. Germline CDR1 is LGHDT and CDR2 is YNNKEL (reference sequence). The CDR3 loop is CASSRDRTSPLHF. Here the CDR3 DNA reads TGTGCCAGCAGCCGGGACAGGACTTCACCCCTCCACTTT.

J is TRBJ1-2 and V is TRBV23-1; tentatively, D is TRBD1 (5 bases). TRBV23-1 is noted as an ORF with a role that remains uncertain. Trimming shortened V by 2 bases and J by 4 bases, and 20 bases separated the two germline ends. This CDR3 spans 17 amino acids. CDR3 amino acids: CASSQRLSGGGLYGYTF. CDR3 coding DNA: TGCGCCAGCAGTCAAAGGCTCAGTGGGGGAGGACTCTATGGCTACACCTTC.

This clone was observed a few times. This rearrangement joins TRBV3-1 (or the pseudogene TRBV3-2) to TRBJ1-2, with D tentatively TRBD1 (6 bases). The CDR3 loop spans 15 amino acids. V gave up 4 bases and J gave up 4 bases, with 16 bases separating them. CDR1 is LGHDT and CDR2 is YNNKEL in the germline V gene (reference sequence). DNA for the CDR3: TGTGCCAGCAGCCTAAGGACAGTACCCAGCTATGGCTACACCTTC. Its protein product is CASSLRTVPSYGYTF.

The rearrangement joins TRBV5-6 to TRBJ2-7, with TRBD1 matching 8 bases. This CDR3 has 17 residues. The V gene's germline CDR1 is SGHDT and CDR2 YYEEEE. V lost 0 bases and J lost 3; bases outside the gene matches: 11. CDR3 residues: CASSLVQGALNFYEQYF. CDR3 nucleotides: TGTGCCAGCAGCTTGGTCCAGGGGGCGTTGAATTTCTACGAGCAGTACTTC.

The chain is built from TRBV4-1 and TRBJ2-1, with 7 bases fitting TRBD2. The trim removed 1 base at V and 4 bases at J, leaving 7 bases unmatched. CDR1 MGHRA and CDR2 YSYEKL come from the germline V gene. This CDR3 region has 16 residues. CDR3 amino acids: CASSQGPGLPYNEQFF. Here the CDR3 DNA reads TGCGCCAGCAGCCAAGGACCGGGACTACCGTACAATGAGCAGTTCTTC.

The chain employs TRBV6-5 and TRBJ1-2; 7 nucleotides line up with TRBD1. There are 15 residues in the CDR3. Germline assignment: CDR1 MNHEY and CDR2 SVGAGI. Trimming at V came to 6 bases and at J to 1 base, leaving 8 bases not matched to a gene. The CDR3 is CASRENRGFNYGYTF. For the CDR3, the DNA is TGTGCCAGCAGGGAGAACAGGGGATTTAACTATGGCTACACCTTC.

The chain carries TRBV6-5 and TRBJ1-2; D is possibly TRBD1 (5 bases). Germline V gene data show CDR1 as MNHEY and CDR2 as SVGAGI. With 0 bases removed from V and 2 bases from J, the gap between germline ends came to 10 bases. This CDR3 is 15 amino acids long. The CDR3 loop is CASSYSRQPNYGYTF. The CDR3 nucleotides read TGTGCCAGCAGTTACTCGAGACAGCCAAACTATGGCTACACCTTC.

V and J are TRBV5-1 and TRBJ1-4; 8 bases align to TRBD1. The CDR3 totals 15 residues. V shed 5 bases, J shed 11 bases, and the junction held 14 bases outside the gene matches. Germline-derived CDR1 and CDR2 are SGHRS and YFSETQ. The CDR3 region has the DNA TGCGCCAGCAGAGCTCCAGGGGGCGCGGTGGGTAAACTGTTTTTT. Translating gives CASRAPGGAVGKLFF.

This chain connects TRBV5-1 to TRBJ2-5, with 14 bases fitting TRBD2. The germline V gene has CDR1 SGHRS and CDR2 YFSETQ. The CDR3 is 17 residues long. V was clipped by 4 bases and J by 4 bases; unmatched bases: 9. CDR3 nucleotide sequence: TGCGCCAGCAGCGCGGGACTAGCGGGAGAGGGGGGAGAGACCCAGTACTTC. Protein product: CASSAGLAGEGGETQYF.